The sequence of this TCR beta chain was determined in a study of CD8+ T cells in alopecia areata. Treatment defined: oral pan-JAK inhibitor, 5-10 mg twice daily. Trimming took 5 bases from V and 3 from J; bases not matched to a gene: 6. The CDR3 consists of 14 residues. In germline, CDR1 is SQVTM, CDR2 ANQGSEA. To note about this clone: Antigen specificity is unknown.

Extracted RNA was reverse transcribed, and the resulting cDNA served as sequencing template. Profiled with immunoSEQ multiplex PCR; TCRdb holds only in-frame clones, not every one. The sample shows about 250,000 clones, around 64% of them seen only once. General observations from the study: The study found tofacitinib significantly decreased scalp clonality and expanded CD8+ clones among the top 100. Persistence in scalp and blood during tofacitinib was observed for many expanded lesional clones.

The TCR originated in a human donor with alopecia areata. The J gene is TRBJ2-2, the V gene TRBV29-1, with TRBD1 matching over 7 bases. Here the sequenced sample was CD4+ T cells sorted from blood, taken between weeks 51 and 54, from a patient treated with tofacitinib. CDR3: CSVLQGSDTGELFF. The CDR3 DNA is TGCAGCGTTCTACAGGGGTCCGACACCGGGGAGCTGTTTTTT.